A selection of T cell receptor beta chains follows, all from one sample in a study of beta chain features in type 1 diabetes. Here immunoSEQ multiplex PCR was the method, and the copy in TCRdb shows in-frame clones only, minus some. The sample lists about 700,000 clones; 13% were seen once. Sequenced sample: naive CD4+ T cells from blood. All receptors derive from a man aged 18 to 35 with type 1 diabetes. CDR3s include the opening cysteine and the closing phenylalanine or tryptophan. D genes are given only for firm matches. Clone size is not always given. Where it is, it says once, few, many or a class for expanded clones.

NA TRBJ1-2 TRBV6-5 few CASSYSRRNYGYTF TGTGCCAGCAGTTACTCGCGTAGGAACTATGGCTACACCTTC
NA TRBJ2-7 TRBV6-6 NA CASSYSLTLGAYEQYF TGTGCCAGCAGTTACTCGTTAACCCTAGGAGCCTACGAGCAGTACTTC
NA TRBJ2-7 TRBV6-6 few CASSYPYEQYF TGTGCCAGCAGTTACCCCTACGAGCAGTACTTC
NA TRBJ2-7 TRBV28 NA CASSLLGTYEQYF TGTGCCAGCAGTTTATTGGGTACCTACGAGCAGTACTTC
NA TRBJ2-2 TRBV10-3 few CAISNHQDTGELFF TGTGCCATCAGTAACCACCAGGACACCGGGGAGCTGTTTTTT
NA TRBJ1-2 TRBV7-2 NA CASSKDGYYYGYTF TGTGCCAGCAGCAAAGACGGATACTACTATGGCTACACCTTC
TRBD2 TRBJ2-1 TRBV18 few CASSPPGLAAYNEQFF TGTGCCAGCTCACCACCCGGACTAGCGGCTTACAATGAGCAGTTCTTC
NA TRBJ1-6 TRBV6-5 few CASSYIGRGSPLHF TGTGCCAGCAGTTACATCGGGAGGGGTTCACCCCTCCACTTT
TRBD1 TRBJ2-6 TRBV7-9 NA CASSRDRSGLSGANVLTF TGTGCCAGCAGCCGGGACAGATCAGGACTCTCTGGGGCCAACGTCCTGACTTTC
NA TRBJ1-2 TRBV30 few CAWISGPKRYTF TGTGCCTGGATCTCCGGGCCCAAGCGCTACACCTTC
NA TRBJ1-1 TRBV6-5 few CASSRASNTEAFF TGTGCCAGCAGTCGGGCATCGAACACTGAAGCTTTCTTT
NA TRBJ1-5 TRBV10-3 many CAISDGGADQPQHF TGTGCCATCAGTGATGGAGGGGCCGATCAGCCCCAGCATTTT
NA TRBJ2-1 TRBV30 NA CAWSPQFGEQFF TGTGCCTGGAGTCCTCAGTTTGGGGAGCAGTTCTTC
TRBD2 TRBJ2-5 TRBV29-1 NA CSVDGLAGGQETQYF TGCAGCGTTGACGGACTAGCGGGGGGACAAGAGACCCAGTACTTC
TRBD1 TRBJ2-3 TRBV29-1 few CSENGQGGDTQYF TGCAGCGAGAACGGACAGGGAGGAGATACGCAGTATTTT
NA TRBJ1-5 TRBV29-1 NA CSVMGTGSNQPQHF TGCAGCGTTATGGGCACCGGCAGCAATCAGCCCCAGCATTTT
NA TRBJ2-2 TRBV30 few CAWMSGSGELFF TGTGCCTGGATGAGCGGGTCCGGGGAGCTGTTTTTT
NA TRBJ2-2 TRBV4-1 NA CASSPGTVNTGELFF TGCGCCAGCAGCCCGGGGACCGTGAACACCGGGGAGCTGTTTTTT
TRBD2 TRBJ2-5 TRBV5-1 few CASSSGLAGFIQETQYF TGCGCCAGCAGCTCCGGACTAGCGGGCTTTATACAAGAGACCCAGTACTTC
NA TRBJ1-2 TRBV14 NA CASSQVEGYGYTF TGTGCCAGCAGCCAAGTGGAAGGATATGGCTACACCTTC
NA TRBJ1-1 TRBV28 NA CASRQSGLAGFF TGTGCCAGCAGACAATCAGGGTTGGCTGGTTTCTTT
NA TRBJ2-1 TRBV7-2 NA CASSLGGDTYNEQFF TGTGCCAGCAGCTTAGGCGGGGACACCTACAATGAGCAGTTCTTC
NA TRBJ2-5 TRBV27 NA CASSSRLGSVETQYF TGTGCCAGCAGTTCCCGACTAGGGTCTGTAGAGACCCAGTACTTC
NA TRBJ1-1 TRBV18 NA CASSPGLQGDTEAFF TGTGCCAGCTCACCAGGGCTCCAAGGCGACACTGAAGCTTTCTTT
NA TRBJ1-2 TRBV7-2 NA CASSPLGRAGGYTF TGTGCCAGCAGCCCCCTCGGCAGGGCTGGAGGCTACACCTTC
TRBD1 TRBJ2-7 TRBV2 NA CASSERQGTLYEQYF TGTGCCAGCAGTGAGAGACAGGGGACCCTCTACGAGCAGTACTTC
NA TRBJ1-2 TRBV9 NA CASSVDRDYGYTF TGTGCCAGCAGCGTAGACAGGGACTATGGCTACACCTTC
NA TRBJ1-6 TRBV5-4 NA CASSLAAWPFNSPLHF TGTGCCAGCAGCTTGGCCGCGTGGCCTTTCAATTCACCCCTCCACTTT
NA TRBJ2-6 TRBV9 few CASSELVGGLSGANVLTF TGTGCCAGCAGCGAGTTAGTTGGGGGCTTGTCTGGGGCCAACGTCCTGACTTTC
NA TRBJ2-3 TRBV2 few CASQSGTNTDTQYF TGTGCCAGCCAGTCCGGGACCAACACAGATACGCAGTATTTT
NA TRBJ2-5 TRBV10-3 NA CAIGRGGDQETQYF TGTGCCATCGGGCGCGGAGGAGACCAAGAGACCCAGTACTTC
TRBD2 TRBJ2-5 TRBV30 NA CACLGASGGETQYF TGTGCCTGCCTAGGGGCTAGCGGGGGGGAGACCCAGTACTTC
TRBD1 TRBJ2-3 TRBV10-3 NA CAINRDRVSDTQYF TGTGCCATCAACCGGGACAGGGTATCAGATACGCAGTATTTT
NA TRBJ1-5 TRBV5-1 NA CASSLTGNSNQPQHF TGCGCCAGCAGCCTGACAGGTAATAGCAATCAGCCCCAGCATTTT
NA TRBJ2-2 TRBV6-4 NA CASSDGTGELFF TGTGCCAGCAGTGACGGTACCGGGGAGCTGTTTTTT
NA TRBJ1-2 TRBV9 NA CASSSPPGLEGYTF TGTGCCAGCAGTTCTCCACCGGGGCTGGAGGGCTACACCTTC
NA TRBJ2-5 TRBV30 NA CAWRPRLNKETQYF TGTGCCTGGAGACCCCGACTAAATAAAGAGACCCAGTACTTC
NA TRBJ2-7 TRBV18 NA CASSPPRGQGYEQYF TGTGCCAGCTCACCACCACGTGGACAAGGCTACGAGCAGTACTTC
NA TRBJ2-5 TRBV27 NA CASSSPHSGKETQYF TGTGCCAGCAGTTCCCCCCATAGCGGAAAAGAGACCCAGTACTTC
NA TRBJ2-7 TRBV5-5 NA CASSFLQGGYEQYF TGTGCCAGCAGCTTCCTACAGGGAGGCTACGAGCAGTACTTC
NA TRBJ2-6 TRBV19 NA CASNGGALSQANVLTF TGTGCCAGTAACGGAGGGGCCCTTTCTCAGGCCAACGTCCTGACTTTC
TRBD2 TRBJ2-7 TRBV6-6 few CASRRGLAGEYEQYF TGTGCCAGCAGACGCGGACTAGCGGGGGAGTACGAGCAGTACTTC
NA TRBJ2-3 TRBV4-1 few CASSQDPGVADTQYF TGCGCCAGCAGCCAAGATCCGGGGGTGGCAGATACGCAGTATTTT
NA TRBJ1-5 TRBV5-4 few CASSLAGAPDQPQHF TGTGCCAGCAGCTTGGCGGGGGCCCCAGATCAGCCCCAGCATTTT
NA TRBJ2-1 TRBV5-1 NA CASRLDYTTLNEQFF TGCGCCAGCAGATTGGACTACACGACTTTAAATGAGCAGTTCTTC
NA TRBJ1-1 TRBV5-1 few CASSLERMNTEAFF TGCGCCAGCAGCTTGGAACGGATGAACACTGAAGCTTTCTTT
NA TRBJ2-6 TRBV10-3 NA CAISGHGDGANVLTF TGTGCCATCAGTGGACACGGGGACGGGGCCAACGTCCTGACTTTC